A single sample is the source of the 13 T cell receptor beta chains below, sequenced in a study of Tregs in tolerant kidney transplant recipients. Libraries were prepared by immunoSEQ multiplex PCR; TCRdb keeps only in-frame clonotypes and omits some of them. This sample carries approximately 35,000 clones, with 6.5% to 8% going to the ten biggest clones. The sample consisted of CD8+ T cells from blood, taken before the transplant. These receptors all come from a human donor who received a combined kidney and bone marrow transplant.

The CDR3 spells CASSSNRDSNQPQHF. The covered CDR3 bases are TGTGCCAGCAGCTCCAACAGGGACAGCAATCAGCCC. The chain has TRBV7-9 and TRBJ1-5; possibly TRBD1 for D (6 bases). The observed sequence ends 3 residues before the CDR3 terminus, with the missing tail filled in from the germline J gene. V lost 4 bases and J lost 1, with 11 bases in between. CDR1 SEHNR and CDR2 FQNEAQ come from the germline V gene (reference sequence). This CDR3 region has 15 residues.

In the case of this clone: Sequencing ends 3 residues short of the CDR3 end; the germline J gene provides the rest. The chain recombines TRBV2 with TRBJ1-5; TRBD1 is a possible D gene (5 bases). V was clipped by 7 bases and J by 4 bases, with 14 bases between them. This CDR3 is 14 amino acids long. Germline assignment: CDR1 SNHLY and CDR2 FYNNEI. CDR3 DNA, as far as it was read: TGTGCCAGCACCTGGGGGGGGTGGAATCAGCCC. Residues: CASTWGGWNQP. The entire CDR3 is CASTWGGWNQPQHF.

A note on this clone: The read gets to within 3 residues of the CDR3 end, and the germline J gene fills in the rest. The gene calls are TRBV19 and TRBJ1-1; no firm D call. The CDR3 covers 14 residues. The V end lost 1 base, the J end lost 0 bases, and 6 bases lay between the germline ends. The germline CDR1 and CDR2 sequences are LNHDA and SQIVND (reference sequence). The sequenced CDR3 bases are TGTGCCAGTAGTATAGGTCCAGTGAACACTGAA. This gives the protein CASSIGPVNTE. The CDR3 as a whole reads CASSIGPVNTEAFF.

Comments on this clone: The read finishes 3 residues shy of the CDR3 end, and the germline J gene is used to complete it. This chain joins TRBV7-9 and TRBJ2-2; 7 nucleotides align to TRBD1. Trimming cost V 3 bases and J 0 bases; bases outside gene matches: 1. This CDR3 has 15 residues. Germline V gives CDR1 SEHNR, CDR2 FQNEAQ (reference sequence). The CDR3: CASSFGQANTGELFF. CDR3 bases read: TGTGCCAGCAGCTTTGGACAGGCGAACACCGGGGAG.

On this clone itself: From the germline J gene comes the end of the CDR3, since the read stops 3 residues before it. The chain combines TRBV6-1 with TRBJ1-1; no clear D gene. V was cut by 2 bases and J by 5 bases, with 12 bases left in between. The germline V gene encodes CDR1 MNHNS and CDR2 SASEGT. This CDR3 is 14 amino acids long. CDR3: CASSELAPGTEAFF. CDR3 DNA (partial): TGTGCCAGCAGTGAATTGGCCCCGGGGACTGAA.

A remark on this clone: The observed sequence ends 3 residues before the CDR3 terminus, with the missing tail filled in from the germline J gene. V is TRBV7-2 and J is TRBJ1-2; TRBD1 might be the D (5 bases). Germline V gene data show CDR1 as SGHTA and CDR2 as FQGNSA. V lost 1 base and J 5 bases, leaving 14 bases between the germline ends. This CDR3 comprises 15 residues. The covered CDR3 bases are TGTGCCAGCAGCTTAGTAGTTGGACACCTGTATGGC. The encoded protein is CASSLVVGHLYG. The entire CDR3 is CASSLVVGHLYGYTF.

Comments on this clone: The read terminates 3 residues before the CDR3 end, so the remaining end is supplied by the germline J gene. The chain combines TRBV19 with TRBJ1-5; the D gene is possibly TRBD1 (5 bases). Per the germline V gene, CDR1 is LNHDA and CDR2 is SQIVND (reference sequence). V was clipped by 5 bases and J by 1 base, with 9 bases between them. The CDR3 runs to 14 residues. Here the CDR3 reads CASSWDLSNQPQHF. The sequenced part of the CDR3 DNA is TGTGCCAGTAGTTGGGACTTAAGCAATCAGCCC. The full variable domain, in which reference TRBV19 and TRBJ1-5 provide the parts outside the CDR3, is DGGITQSPKYLFRKEGQNVTLSCEQNLNHDAMYWYRQDPGQGLRLIYYSQIVNDFQKGDIAEGYSVSREKKESFPLTVTSAQKNPTAFYLCASSWDLSNQPQHFGDGTRLSIL.

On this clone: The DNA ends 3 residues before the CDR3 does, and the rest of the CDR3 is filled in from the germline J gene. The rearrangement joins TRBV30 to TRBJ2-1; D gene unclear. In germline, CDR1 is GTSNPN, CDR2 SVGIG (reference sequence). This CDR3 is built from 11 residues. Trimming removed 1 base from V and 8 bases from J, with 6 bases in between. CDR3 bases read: TGTGCCTGGAGTGCCACATATGAG. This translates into CAWSATYE. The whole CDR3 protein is CAWSATYEQFF.

CDR3 sequence reads: CASSRKKRRGGRTGELFF. CDR3 bases read: TGCGCCAGCAGTCGAAAAAAAAGACGGGGTGGAAGGACCGGGGAG. The V and J genes are TRBV23-1 and TRBJ2-2; D may be TRBD2 (5 bases). The CDR3 goes on 3 residues after the read ends, and that part is filled in from the germline J gene. TRBV23-1 is an open reading frame, and its role is uncertain. V lost 4 bases and J lost 5, with 23 bases in between. This CDR3 spans 18 amino acids.

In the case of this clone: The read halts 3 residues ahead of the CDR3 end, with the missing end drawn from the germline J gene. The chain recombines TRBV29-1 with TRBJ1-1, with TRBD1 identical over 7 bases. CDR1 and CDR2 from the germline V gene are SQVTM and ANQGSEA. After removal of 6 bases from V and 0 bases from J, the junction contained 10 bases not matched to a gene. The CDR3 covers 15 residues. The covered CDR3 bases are TGCAGCGTGGAGGACCCGACAGGGCTGAACACTGAA. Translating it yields CSVEDPTGLNTE. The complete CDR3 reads CSVEDPTGLNTEAFF.

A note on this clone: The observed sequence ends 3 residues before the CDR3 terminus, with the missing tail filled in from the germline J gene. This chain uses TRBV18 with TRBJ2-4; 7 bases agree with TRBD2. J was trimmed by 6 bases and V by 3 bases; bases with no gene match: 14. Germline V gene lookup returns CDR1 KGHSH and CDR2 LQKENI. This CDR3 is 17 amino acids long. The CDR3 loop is CASSPAGGGADGNIQYF. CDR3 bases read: TGTGCCAGCTCACCGGCCGGGGGAGGGGCCGATGGAAACATT.

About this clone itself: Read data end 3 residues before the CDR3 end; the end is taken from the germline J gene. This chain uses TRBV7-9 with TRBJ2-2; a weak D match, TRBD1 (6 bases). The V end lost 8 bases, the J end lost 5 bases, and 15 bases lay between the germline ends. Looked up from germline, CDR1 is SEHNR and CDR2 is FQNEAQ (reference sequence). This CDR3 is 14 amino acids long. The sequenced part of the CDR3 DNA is TGTGCCAGCGATCCCCGCAGGGGTACCGGGGAG. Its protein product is CASDPRRGTGE. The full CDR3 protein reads CASDPRRGTGELFF.

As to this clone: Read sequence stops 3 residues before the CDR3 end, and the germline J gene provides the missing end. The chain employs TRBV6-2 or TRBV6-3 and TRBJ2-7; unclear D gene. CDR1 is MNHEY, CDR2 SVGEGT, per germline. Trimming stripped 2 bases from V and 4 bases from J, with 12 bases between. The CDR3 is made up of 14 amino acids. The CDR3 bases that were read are TGTGCCAGCAGTTACCCCCAGGCGAGATACGAG. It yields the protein CASSYPQARYE. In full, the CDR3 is CASSYPQARYEQYF.